The 32 T cell receptor beta chains below all came from one sample that was sequenced in a study of blood T cell repertoires in COVID-19. Repertoires were generated with immunoSEQ multiplex PCR, while TCRdb's copy carries only in-frame clones and drops some. The sample includes about 240,000 clones, approximately 84% seen only once; the top ten take about 3.5%. The sequencing input was PBMCs or T cells enriched from blood (not recorded which). These receptors originate from a woman in her forties with acute COVID-19.

The CDR3 sequence: CASSLAGAEQFF. The CDR3 region has the DNA TGCGCCAGCAGCTTGGCGGGAGCTGAGCAGTTCTTC. The chain joins TRBV5-1 to TRBJ2-1, with D tentatively TRBD2 (6 bases). The CDR3 spans 12 residues. The germline V gene has CDR1 SGHRS and CDR2 YFSETQ. V dropped 0 bases and J dropped 9 bases, with 7 bases sitting between them.

This clone was recorded a few times. The rearrangement links TRBV5-1 to TRBJ2-2, with 9 bases fitting TRBD1. V gave up 7 bases and J gave up 5 bases; unmatched junction bases: 9. The CDR3 contains 15 residues. Germline values: CDR1 SGHRS, CDR2 YFSETQ. CDR3 protein: CASPTGQGLTGELFF. The CDR3 DNA is TGCGCCAGCCCCACGGGACAGGGTTTAACCGGGGAGCTGTTTTTT.

J is TRBJ2-3 and V is TRBV9; D is possibly TRBD2 (5 bases). The germline V gene encodes CDR1 SGDLS and CDR2 YYNGEE. The V end was cut by 0 bases, the J end by 10 bases, with 18 bases between. This CDR3 spans 15 amino acids. This chain's CDR3 is CASSVGHSDALAQYF. CDR3 DNA: TGTGCCAGCAGCGTAGGTCATAGCGACGCACTTGCGCAGTATTTT. The variable domain in full, completed from reference TRBV9 and TRBJ2-3, reads DSGVTQTPKHLITATGQRVTLRCSPRSGDLSVYWYQQSLDQGLQFLIQYYNGEERAKGNILERFSAQQFPDLHSELNLSSLELGDSALYFCASSVGHSDALAQYFGPGTRLTVL.

This clone was seen only once. The V call is TRBV19, the J call TRBJ2-7; D gene uncertain. From germline, CDR1 is LNHDA and CDR2 SQIVND (reference sequence). CDR3 length: 13 amino acids. V lost 4 bases and J 0 bases, leaving 7 bases between the germline ends. CDR3 protein: CASSKGGSYEQYF. DNA for the CDR3: TGTGCCAGTAGTAAAGGCGGCTCCTACGAGCAGTACTTC.

The genes are TRBV4-1 and TRBJ1-2, with D unclear. The CDR3 contains 13 residues. V shed 1 base and J shed 0 bases, with 3 bases lying between them. From germline, CDR1 is MGHRA and CDR2 YSYEKL. CDR3 in DNA: TGCGCCAGCAGCCAAGGGCCTAACTATGGCTACACCTTC. This encodes CASSQGPNYGYTF.

This chain joins TRBV7-9 and TRBJ2-2; D perhaps matches TRBD2 (5 bases). The CDR3 loop spans 15 amino acids. Germline values: CDR1 SEHNR, CDR2 FQNEAQ (reference sequence). Trimming pared 10 bases from V and 0 bases from J, leaving 15 bases between. The CDR3 region is CATPSMGANTGELFF. In nucleotides, the CDR3 is TGTGCCACCCCGTCGATGGGAGCGAACACCGGGGAGCTGTTTTTT.

The chain combines TRBV29-1 with TRBJ1-1, with D unresolved. The CDR3 sequence is 11 residues long. Trimming pared 7 bases from V and 11 bases from J, leaving 17 bases between. Germline CDR1 is SQVTM and CDR2 is ANQGSEA. The CDR3 loop reads CSAWVFTRAFF. The CDR3 DNA reads as TGCAGCGCTTGGGTATTTACGAGGGCTTTCTTT.

This chain uses TRBV5-5 with TRBJ2-7; the D gene is possibly TRBD1 (6 bases). The V end was cut by 7 bases, the J end by 2 bases, with 16 bases between. The CDR3 spans 14 residues. CDR1 is SGHKS and CDR2 is YYEKEE in the germline V gene (reference sequence). DNA of the CDR3: TGTGCCAGCGGCCCCACAGGGTTACCCTACGAGCAGTACTTC. This sequence encodes CASGPTGLPYEQYF.

This clone was recorded a few times. The V and J genes are TRBV25-1 and TRBJ1-3; D is perhaps TRBD1 (6 bases). The germline V gene encodes CDR1 MGHDK and CDR2 SYGVNS. V was shortened by 2 bases and J by 3 bases, with 8 bases between the two germline ends. The CDR3 is 14 amino acids. The CDR3 loop reads CASSEQGLGNTIYF. DNA for the CDR3: TGTGCCAGCAGTGAACAGGGGCTTGGAAACACCATATATTTT.

This chain uses TRBV14 with TRBJ1-1; the match to TRBD1 covers 9 bases. Unmatched junction bases numbered 3, after V lost 2 bases and J lost 2 bases. The CDR3 contains 15 residues. The germline V gene encodes CDR1 SGHDN and CDR2 FVKESK. The CDR3 DNA sequence: TGTGCCAGCAGCCAACAGACAGGGGGAAACACTGAAGCTTTCTTT. Its translation: CASSQQTGGNTEAFF.

The J gene is TRBJ2-1, the V gene TRBV3-1 (or the pseudogene TRBV3-2); 11 nucleotides match TRBD2. Germline CDR1 and CDR2: LGHDT and YNNKEL (reference sequence). The CDR3 runs to 15 residues. The V segment lost 2 bases and the J segment 14 bases; nucleotides outside the gene matches: 11. CDR3 DNA: TGTGCCAGCAGCCAAATGGCTAGCGGGAGGCCCTGGGAGTTCTTC. Translation gives CASSQMASGRPWEFF.

J is TRBJ1-5 and V is TRBV19; 8 bases are a match to TRBD1. The V gene's germline CDR1 is LNHDA and CDR2 SQIVND (reference sequence). Losses at the gene ends were 3 bases for V and 3 bases for J; bases not matched to a gene: 10. This CDR3 contains 17 residues. In DNA, the CDR3 is TGTGCCAGTAGTATCGGGTGGGAGGACAGGGCCAATCAGCCCCAGCATTTT. Residues: CASSIGWEDRANQPQHF.

The gene calls are TRBV7-9 and TRBJ2-1; D perhaps matches TRBD2 (6 bases). CDR1 is SEHNR and CDR2 is FQNEAQ in the germline V gene (reference sequence). CDR3 length equals 16 residues. V gave up 6 bases and J gave up 4 bases, with 19 bases separating them. Here the CDR3 DNA reads TGTGCCAGCAGAGCGGGTATACCGTCCTCTTACAATGAGCAGTTCTTC. Its protein product is CASRAGIPSSYNEQFF. The variable domain in full, with the rest retrieved from reference TRBV7-9 and TRBJ2-1, is DTGVSQNPRHKITKRGQNVTFRCDPISEHNRLYWYRQTLGQGPEFLTYFQNEAQLEKSRLLSDRFSAERPKGSFSTLEIQRTEQGDSAMYLCASRAGIPSSYNEQFFGPGTRLTVL.

V usage is TRBV6-5 and J usage is TRBJ2-2; 8 nucleotides agree with TRBD1. With V trimmed by 6 bases and J by 3 bases, 6 bases remained unmatched. Germline CDR1 is MNHEY and CDR2 is SVGAGI. The length of the CDR3 is 15 residues. CDR3 residues: CASRTGTGHTGELFF. CDR3 coding DNA: TGTGCCAGCAGGACCGGGACAGGACACACCGGGGAGCTGTTTTTT.

The chain combines TRBV12-3 or TRBV12-4 with TRBJ1-1; 7 nucleotides line up with TRBD1. V lost 6 bases and J lost 10; bases outside the gene matches: 8. The CDR3 has 12 residues. The CDR3 bases are TGTGCCAGCAGCCCGGGACAGAGGGGAGCTTTCTTT. Translating gives CASSPGQRGAFF.

The V gene is TRBV15, the J gene TRBJ1-4, with TRBD1 matching 7 bases. Losses at the gene ends were 3 bases for V and 4 bases for J; bases not matched to a gene: 5. Germline V lookup: CDR1 LNHNV, CDR2 YYDKDF (reference sequence). This CDR3 is 15 amino acids long. CDR3 in DNA: TGTGCCACCAGCAGGGTAGACAGGGATAATGAAAAACTGTTTTTT. Its translation is CATSRVDRDNEKLFF.

This clone was counted a few times. The chain combines TRBV7-9 with TRBJ2-1; 10 bases align to TRBD1. CDR1 and CDR2 from the germline V gene are SEHNR and FQNEAQ (reference sequence). The CDR3 length is 16 residues. J gave up 2 bases and V 5 bases, and 6 bases lay outside the gene matches. The CDR3 reads CASSPRGTGAYNEQFF. The DNA of the CDR3 is TGTGCCAGCAGCCCAAGGGGGACAGGGGCCTACAATGAGCAGTTCTTC.

This clone was recorded only once. The genes are TRBV6-1 and TRBJ1-1; 7 bases agree with TRBD1. V gave up 3 bases and J gave up 12 bases; unmatched junction bases: 10. Germline CDR1 and CDR2: MNHNS and SASEGT. The CDR3 runs to 13 residues. This CDR3 reads CASSDGTGDSPFF. The CDR3 DNA is TGTGCCAGCAGTGACGGAACAGGGGACTCTCCTTTCTTT.

Only one count was recorded for this clone. The chain combines TRBV27 with TRBJ2-7; TRBD2 matches at 11 bases. This CDR3 region has 15 residues. Losses at the gene ends were 4 bases for V and 3 bases for J; bases not matched to a gene: 5. Germline lookup yields CDR1 MNHEY and CDR2 SMNVEV (reference sequence). CDR3 residues: CASSSLTSGIYEQYF. DNA for the CDR3: TGTGCCAGCAGTTCCTTGACTAGCGGGATCTACGAGCAGTACTTC.

This chain uses TRBV2 with TRBJ2-2; D gene unclear. Trimming took 3 bases from V and 6 from J, leaving 11 bases between them. CDR1 is SNHLY, CDR2 FYNNEI, per germline. There are 14 residues in the CDR3. The CDR3 DNA is TGTGCCAGCAGTGAGCGCTTTGTGGCCGGGGAGCTGTTTTTT. Translating gives CASSERFVAGELFF.

The V gene is TRBV7-9, the J gene TRBJ2-1, with TRBD2 as a possible D gene (5 bases). Trimming took off 2 bases at V and 7 bases at J, with 9 bases between the two ends. The CDR3 sequence is 13 residues long. Per the germline V gene, CDR1 is SEHNR and CDR2 is FQNEAQ (reference sequence). CDR3 nucleotides: TGTGCCAGCAGCTTATCGGGGATGAATGAGCAGTTCTTC. Protein product: CASSLSGMNEQFF.

V is TRBV19 and J is TRBJ2-7; no definite D call. The germline V gene has CDR1 LNHDA and CDR2 SQIVND (reference sequence). The V and J ends lost 4 bases and 1 base respectively, with 8 bases between them. This CDR3 has 13 residues. The CDR3, as DNA: TGTGCCAGTAGTACCGCGATGTCCTACGAGCAGTACTTC. This translates into CASSTAMSYEQYF.

The CDR3 DNA reads TGTGCCAGCAGCCAAGATTACAGGGGGATCGACTATGGCTACACCTTC. This sequence encodes CASSQDYRGIDYGYTF. The chain uses TRBV3-1 (or the pseudogene TRBV3-2) and TRBJ1-2; 8 bases line up with TRBD1. After removal of 0 bases from V and 3 bases from J, the junction contained 6 bases not matched to a gene. Looked up from germline, CDR1 is LGHDT and CDR2 is YNNKEL (reference sequence). The CDR3 is 16 amino acids.

The gene calls are TRBV19 and TRBJ2-2; 7 bases align to TRBD2. CDR3 length: 16 amino acids. Trimming removed 4 bases from V and 6 bases from J; junction bases left unmatched: 11. Germline-derived CDR1 and CDR2 are LNHDA and SQIVND (reference sequence). This chain's CDR3 is CASSRIPRTSSGELFF. The CDR3 DNA is TGTGCCAGTAGTAGGATTCCCAGGACTAGTTCCGGGGAGCTGTTTTTT. The entire variable domain, with the rest obtained from reference TRBV19 and TRBJ2-2, is as follows: DGGITQSPKYLFRKEGQNVTLSCEQNLNHDAMYWYRQDPGQGLRLIYYSQIVNDFQKGDIAEGYSVSREKKESFPLTVTSAQKNPTAFYLCASSRIPRTSSGELFFGEGSRLTVL.

The count of this clone is one. The chain carries TRBV29-1 and TRBJ2-7; 8 bases fit TRBD1. Germline V CDR1 and CDR2: SQVTM, ANQGSEA. The V and J ends lost 1 base and 2 bases, in that order; junction bases with no gene match: 4. This CDR3 has 14 amino acids. The CDR3 loop is CSVEVGTGTYEQYF. Written as DNA, the CDR3 is TGCAGCGTTGAAGTTGGGACAGGAACCTACGAGCAGTACTTC.

The rearrangement links TRBV2 to TRBJ1-1, with D perhaps matching TRBD1 (5 bases). V was pared by 3 bases and J by 0 bases, with 5 bases between. This CDR3 comprises 13 residues. Germline V gene data show CDR1 as SNHLY and CDR2 as FYNNEI. CDR3 nucleotides: TGTGCCAGCAGTGAGGACATGAACACTGAAGCTTTCTTT. Translation: CASSEDMNTEAFF.

The rearrangement links TRBV10-3 to TRBJ1-6, with a weak D call TRBD1 (6 bases). The CDR3 has 14 amino acids. Germline-derived CDR1 and CDR2 are ENHRY and SYGVKD. The ends were cut back, 10 bases at V and 7 bases at J, with 17 bases in the middle. CDR3 loop: CATQTSTGNSPLHF. Here the CDR3 DNA reads TGTGCCACACAGACCTCGACAGGCAATTCACCCCTCCACTTT.

Comment on this clone: Other nucleotide sequences in the sample specify the same CDR3. This rearrangement joins TRBV7-8 to TRBJ2-1; no clear D. The CDR3 is 16 residues long. Per germline, CDR1 SGHVS and CDR2 FQNEAQ. The germline V and J ends were trimmed by 1 base and 0 bases, with 10 bases remaining between them. The chain's CDR3 is CASSLVGSSSYNEQFF. For the CDR3, the DNA is TGTGCCAGCAGCTTAGTGGGCAGCAGCTCCTACAATGAGCAGTTCTTC. Full variable domain (outside the CDR3, taken from reference TRBV7-8 and TRBJ2-1): GAGVSQSPRYKVAKRGQDVALRCDPISGHVSLFWYQQALGQGPEFLTYFQNEAQLDKSGLPSDRFFAERPEGSVSTLKIQRTQQEDSAVYLCASSLVGSSSYNEQFFGPGTRLTVL.

The chain has TRBV9 and TRBJ2-3; 9 bases map to TRBD2. The CDR3 is 16 amino acids. Per germline, CDR1 SGDLS and CDR2 YYNGEE. Trimming cost V 0 bases and J 7 bases; bases outside gene matches: 9. CDR3 nucleotides: TGTGCCAGCAGCGTAGACGCTAGCGGGACTTTGAATACGCAGTATTTT. This translates into CASSVDASGTLNTQYF.

The chain combines TRBV9 with TRBJ1-1, with a tentative D call TRBD1 (6 bases). V dropped 2 bases and J dropped 3 bases, with 14 bases sitting between them. This CDR3 comprises 15 residues. Germline V lookup: CDR1 SGDLS, CDR2 YYNGEE. The CDR3, as DNA: TGTGCCAGCAGCGTGTCAGGGGCAGCAGACACTGAAGCTTTCTTT. It yields the protein CASSVSGAADTEAFF.

V and J are TRBV6-1 and TRBJ1-1, with a weak D call TRBD1 (5 bases). The V end was cut by 2 bases, the J end by 0 bases, with 7 bases between. The germline V gene encodes CDR1 MNHNS and CDR2 SASEGT. This CDR3 is 14 amino acids long. The CDR3 nucleotides are TGTGCCAGCAGTGAACAGACAGTGAACACTGAAGCTTTCTTT. It codes for CASSEQTVNTEAFF.

The CDR3 reads CASSVGGHSDQPQHF. CDR3 coding DNA: TGTGCCAGCAGCGTAGGCGGACATTCCGATCAGCCCCAGCATTTT. This rearrangement joins TRBV9 to TRBJ1-5; D perhaps matches TRBD1 (5 bases). The CDR3 sequence is 15 residues long. Trimming removed 0 bases from V and 5 bases from J, with 12 bases in between. Germline-derived CDR1 and CDR2 are SGDLS and YYNGEE.